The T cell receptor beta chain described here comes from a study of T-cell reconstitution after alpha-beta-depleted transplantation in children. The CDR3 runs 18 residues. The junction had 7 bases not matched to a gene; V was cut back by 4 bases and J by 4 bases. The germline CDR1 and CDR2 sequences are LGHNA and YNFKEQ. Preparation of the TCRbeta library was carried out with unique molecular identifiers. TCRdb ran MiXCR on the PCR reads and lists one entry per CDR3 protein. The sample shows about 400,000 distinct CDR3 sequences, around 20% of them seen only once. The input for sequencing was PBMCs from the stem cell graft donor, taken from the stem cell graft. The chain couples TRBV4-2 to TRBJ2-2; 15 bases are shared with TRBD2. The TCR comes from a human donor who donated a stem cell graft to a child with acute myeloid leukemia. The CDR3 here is CASSPGLAGGLGTGELFF. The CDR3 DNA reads TGTGCCAGCAGCCCGGGACTAGCGGGAGGTTTGGGCACCGGGGAGCTGTTTTTT.